The sequence of this TCR beta chain was determined in a study of beta chain features in type 1 diabetes. There are 14 residues in the CDR3. Per germline, CDR1 ENHRY and CDR2 SYGVKD. V lost 6 bases and J 0 bases, leaving 12 bases between the germline ends. Since all of the isolated RNA was reverse transcribed, expressed TCRB transcripts were what got sequenced. Sequencing was performed with immunoSEQ multiplex PCR; in TCRdb, only in-frame clones are kept and a portion is missing. The sample records almost 350,000 clones, 7% to 9% being singletons. This clonotype originated in a woman younger than 35 in good health. The chain carries TRBV10-3 and TRBJ2-7; D may be TRBD1 or TRBD2 (5 bases each). Sequencing was carried out using central memory CD4+ T cells from blood. The CDR3 region is CAISGTASSYEQYF. The CDR3 nucleotides read TGTGCCATCAGCGGGACGGCAAGCTCCTACGAGCAGTACTTC.